These 18 T cell receptor beta chains were all obtained from the same sample, sequenced in a study of OX40 agonist ivuxolimab in advanced cancers. Libraries came from the immunoSEQ multiplex PCR assay. Imported from immuneACCESS, the table was reduced by TCRdb to in-frame sequences with V and J called. These copies leave out some clones; in studies compared against another copy, an unresolved V gene accounts for under half, and the cause of the remainder is not known. This sample has approximately 100,000 clones in its table, and 90% of those were observed once. The ten top clones hold 1.5% to 2% of the sample. Here the sequenced sample was CD4+ or CD8+ T cells sorted from blood, taken in a trial of the OX40 agonist ivuxolimab. The receptors stem from an adult with an advanced solid tumor such as melanoma, head and neck, liver or kidney cancer.

This chain links TRBV27 with TRBJ2-3; D possibly corresponds to TRBD2 (5 bases). Trimming took off 4 bases at V and 2 bases at J, with 16 bases between the two ends. CDR1 and CDR2 (germline): MNHEY, SMNVEV (reference sequence). The CDR3 consists of 16 residues. CDR3 sequence (DNA): TGTGCCAGCAGTTCCACGCCCGGGGTCGCCACAGATACGCAGTATTTT. Residues: CASSSTPGVATDTQYF.

V gene TRBV21-1 combines with J gene TRBJ2-7. TRBV21-1 is a pseudogene locus. The CDR3 extends over 14 amino acids. CDR3 in amino acids: CASSSRARGGEQYF. The CDR3 DNA reads as TGTGCCAGCAGCTCCCGCGCCAGGGGGGGGGAGCAGTACTTC.

The genes are TRBV7-8 and TRBJ2-5; tentative D call: TRBD1 (6 bases). Germline CDR1 and CDR2: SGHVS and FQNEAQ. The CDR3 length is 13 residues. V lost 5 bases and J 6 bases, leaving 13 bases between the germline ends. As DNA, the CDR3 is TGTGCCAGCAGCCCCGGTGGGGGCCAGACCCAGTACTTC. Translating gives CASSPGGGQTQYF.

V and J are TRBV7-8 and TRBJ2-7, with 8 bases matching TRBD1. CDR3 length: 14 amino acids. The J segment lost 4 bases and the V segment lost 4 bases, leaving 6 bases of the junction unmatched. Germline V CDR1 and CDR2: SGHVS, FQNEAQ. DNA for the CDR3: TGTGCCAGCAGCTCAGGACAGGGTAGTTACGAGCAGTACTTC. Translation: CASSSGQGSYEQYF.

V and J are TRBV7-9 and TRBJ1-2, with D uncertain. The CDR3 runs 11 residues. Germline CDR1 is SEHNR and CDR2 is FQNEAQ (reference sequence). The ends were cut back, 1 base at V and 11 bases at J, with 8 bases in the middle. CDR3 protein: CASSLGAAYTF. In nucleotides, the CDR3 is TGTGCCAGCAGCTTAGGGGCAGCTTACACCTTC. The variable domain in full, with the rest retrieved from reference TRBV7-9 and TRBJ1-2, is DTGVSQNPRHKITKRGQNVTFRCDPISEHNRLYWYRQTLGQGPEFLTYFQNEAQLEKSRLLSDRFSAERPKGSFSTLEIQRTEQGDSAMYLCASSLGAAYTFGSGTRLTVV.

This chain connects TRBV7-9 to TRBJ2-7; tentatively, D is TRBD1 (7 bases). V was pared by 3 bases and J by 3 bases, with 15 bases between. The CDR3 is made up of 15 amino acids. Germline CDR1 is SEHNR and CDR2 is FQNEAQ (reference sequence). The CDR3 DNA reads as TGTGCCAGCAGCTTCAGGGGGACTTGGGGCTACGAGCAGTACTTC. It encodes CASSFRGTWGYEQYF.

The chain couples TRBV7-2 to TRBJ1-1; the D is unclear. Trimming left V 7 bases short and J 6 bases short, with 15 bases between. Germline lookup yields CDR1 SGHTA and CDR2 FQGNSA. This CDR3 has 13 residues. CDR3 in amino acids: CASTAGLGAEAFF. In nucleotides, the CDR3 is TGTGCCAGCACAGCAGGCCTGGGCGCTGAAGCTTTCTTT.

This clone has more than one count but fewer than ten. The rearrangement uses TRBV6-5 and TRBJ1-2; D may be TRBD1 (5 bases). This CDR3 spans 15 amino acids. V dropped 8 bases and J dropped 2 bases, with 18 bases sitting between them. Germline loops: CDR1 MNHEY, CDR2 SVGAGI. The CDR3: CASRREQRGNYGYTF. The CDR3 DNA is TGTGCCAGCCGCAGGGAACAACGCGGCAACTATGGCTACACCTTC.

V gene TRBV28 combines with J gene TRBJ1-4, with no clear D. Germline-derived CDR1 and CDR2 are MDHEN and SYDVKM. This CDR3 contains 12 residues. The V and J ends lost 4 bases and 7 bases respectively, with 7 bases between them. The CDR3 reads CASSSGGEKLFF. In nucleotides, the CDR3 is TGTGCCAGCAGTTCAGGAGGTGAAAAACTGTTTTTT.

This chain links TRBV2 with TRBJ1-2; 7 bases map to TRBD1. Germline CDR1 and CDR2: SNHLY and FYNNEI. This CDR3 has 14 amino acids. The V and J ends lost 2 bases and 8 bases, in that order; junction bases with no gene match: 8. CDR3 region: CASSESDRVGGYTF. The CDR3 coding sequence is TGTGCCAGCAGTGAAAGCGACAGGGTGGGAGGCTACACCTTC.

The chain uses TRBV11-3 and TRBJ2-1; possibly TRBD1 for D (6 bases). Germline V gene sequence: CDR1 SGHNT, CDR2 YENEEA. Trimming removed 3 bases at V and 9 bases at J, with 9 bases between. The CDR3 length is 12 residues. The CDR3 bases are TGTGCCAGCAGCTTCCCAGGGGTTGAGCAGTTCTTC. It yields the protein CASSFPGVEQFF.

The CDR3 DNA reads as TGTGCCAGCAGCCAGATGGGGACTAGCGCAGCCTACGAGCAGTACTTC. The encoded protein is CASSQMGTSAAYEQYF. The J gene is TRBJ2-7, the V gene TRBV4-2; 10 bases are a match to TRBD2. The V and J ends lost 3 bases and 2 bases, in that order; junction bases with no gene match: 7. CDR3 length: 16 residues. From germline, CDR1 is LGHNA and CDR2 YNFKEQ.

DNA of the CDR3: TGTGCCAGCAGTTCGGGACAGGGGAACGGCTACACCTTC. It encodes CASSSGQGNGYTF. This rearrangement joins TRBV6-4 to TRBJ1-2; TRBD1 matches at 10 bases. Trimming took 5 bases from V and 8 from J; bases not matched to a gene: 5. The CDR3 sequence is 13 residues long. The V gene's germline CDR1 is MRHNA and CDR2 SNTAGT.

This chain uses TRBV9 with TRBJ2-1; 7 bases agree with TRBD2. The junction had 12 bases not matched to a gene; V was cut back by 0 bases and J by 0 bases. This CDR3 is 19 amino acids long. CDR1 SGDLS and CDR2 YYNGEE come from the germline V gene. The CDR3 bases are TGTGCCAGCAGCGTAGAGGGCGGGAGTTACCACCGCTCCTACAATGAGCAGTTCTTC. Translation gives CASSVEGGSYHRSYNEQFF.

The chain uses TRBV19 and TRBJ2-5; TRBD2 might be the D (7 bases). Germline CDR1 is LNHDA and CDR2 is SQIVND (reference sequence). This CDR3 is built from 15 residues. V lost 7 bases, J lost 0 bases, and 15 bases lay in between. This CDR3 reads CASTPGRGDQETQYF. The CDR3, as DNA: TGTGCCAGTACTCCAGGGAGGGGGGACCAAGAGACCCAGTACTTC.

The rearrangement joins TRBV9 to TRBJ2-3; D is undetermined. Per the germline V gene, CDR1 is SGDLS and CDR2 is YYNGEE. CDR3 size: 14 residues. V was pared by 0 bases and J by 1 base, with 6 bases between. The CDR3 region is CASSVEFGTDTQYF. For the CDR3, the DNA is TGTGCCAGCAGCGTAGAGTTCGGCACAGATACGCAGTATTTT.

The genes are TRBV28 and TRBJ1-5; D gene uncertain. This CDR3 is built from 12 residues. Germline assignment: CDR1 MDHEN and CDR2 SYDVKM. Trimming stripped 6 bases from V and 7 bases from J, with 10 bases between. CDR3 nucleotides: TGTGCCAGCAGGGTAAGGAACCAGCCCCAGCATTTT. It translates to CASRVRNQPQHF.

The chain joins TRBV28 to TRBJ2-7; D possibly matches TRBD1 or TRBD2 (5 bases each). Trimming stripped 8 bases from V and 4 bases from J, with 15 bases between. There are 13 residues in the CDR3. Per germline, CDR1 MDHEN and CDR2 SYDVKM. CDR3 loop: CASQGGPTYEQYF. The DNA of the CDR3 is TGTGCCAGCCAGGGCGGGCCCACGTACGAGCAGTACTTC. Using reference TRBV28 and TRBJ2-7 for the parts outside the CDR3, the full variable domain is DVKVTQSSRYLVKRTGEKVFLECVQDMDHENMFWYRQDPGLGLRLIYFSYDVKMKEKGDIPEGYSVSREKKERFSLILESASTNQTSMYLCASQGGPTYEQYFGPGTRLTVT.